This T cell receptor (beta chain) comes out of a study of shared clonotypes between healthy human individuals. Splitting of CD4+ cells produced CD45RA+ naive and CD45RA-negative memory subsets. CDR3 size: 14 residues. V trimming: 6 bases; J trimming: 2 bases; junction bases outside the gene matches: 6. CDR1 is SGHRS, CDR2 YFSETQ, per germline. This clone was seen a handful of times. Using immunoSEQ multiplex PCR, the repertoire was profiled, and TCRdb retains in-frame clones only, with some absent. The data show about 960,000 clones, with around 80% seen just once and nearly 1.5% held by the top ten. The clonotype was recovered from a man aged 18 to 29 in good health. The V and J genes are TRBV5-1 and TRBJ2-7; 9 nucleotides line up with TRBD1. The sample was memory CD4+ T cells sorted from blood. Specified subset: CD45RA-negative fraction. CDR3 sequence reads: CASTQTGGAYEQYF. CDR3 in DNA: TGCGCCAGCACTCAGACAGGGGGGGCCTACGAGCAGTACTTC.